One T cell receptor (beta chain) is described in this entry. The antigen is undetermined. This CDR3 has 15 amino acids. After removal of 1 base from V and 3 bases from J, the junction contained 2 bases not matched to a gene. The germline CDR1 and CDR2 sequences are MDHEN and SYDVKM. This sample stems from a study of cytomegalovirus exposure and HLA in healthy donors. Study-level findings and limits: Three chains linked to CMV were shown in vitro to be specific for CMV antigens. Researchers catalogued 160 or so TCR beta chains as cytomegalovirus-associated. Within the 130 or so validation repertoires, first-cohort TCR clusters tended to co-occur, according to a later analysis.

Data came from immunoSEQ multiplex PCR; TCRdb stores just in-frame clones and leaves some out. The table shows approximately 54,000 clones, with roughly 87% occurring only once. The TCR sequence derives from a young woman in good health and CMV-seropositive. Source material: PBMCs. The rearrangement uses TRBV28 and TRBJ1-2, with 10 bases lining up with TRBD1. Written as DNA, the CDR3 is TGTGCCAGCAGTTTATCAGACAGGGGGCACTATGGCTACACCTTC. Its protein product is CASSLSDRGHYGYTF.